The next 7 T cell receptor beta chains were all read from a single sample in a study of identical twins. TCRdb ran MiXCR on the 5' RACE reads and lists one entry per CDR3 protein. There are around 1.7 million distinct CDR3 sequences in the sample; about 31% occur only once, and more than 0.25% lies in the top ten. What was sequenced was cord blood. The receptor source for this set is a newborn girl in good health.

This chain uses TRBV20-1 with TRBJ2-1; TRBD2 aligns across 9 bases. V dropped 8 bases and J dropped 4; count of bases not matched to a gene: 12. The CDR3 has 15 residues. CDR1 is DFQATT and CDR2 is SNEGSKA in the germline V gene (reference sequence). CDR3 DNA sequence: TGCAGTTCCCATGGAGGCAGCGGGAGGTACAATGAGCAGTTCTTC. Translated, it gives CSSHGGSGRYNEQFF.

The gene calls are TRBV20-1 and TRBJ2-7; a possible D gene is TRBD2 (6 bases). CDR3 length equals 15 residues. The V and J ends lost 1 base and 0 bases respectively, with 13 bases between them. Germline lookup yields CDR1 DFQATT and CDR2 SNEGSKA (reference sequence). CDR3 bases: TGCAGTGCTAGAGGCCCGGGAGTAAGCTCCTACGAGCAGTACTTC. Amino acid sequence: CSARGPGVSSYEQYF.

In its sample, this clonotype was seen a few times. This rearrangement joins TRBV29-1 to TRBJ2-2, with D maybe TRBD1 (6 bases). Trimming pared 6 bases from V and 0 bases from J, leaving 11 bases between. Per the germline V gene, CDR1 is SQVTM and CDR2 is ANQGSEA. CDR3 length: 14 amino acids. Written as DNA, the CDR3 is TGCAGCGTCGCCGACAGGTCGAACACCGGGGAGCTGTTTTTT. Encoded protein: CSVADRSNTGELFF.

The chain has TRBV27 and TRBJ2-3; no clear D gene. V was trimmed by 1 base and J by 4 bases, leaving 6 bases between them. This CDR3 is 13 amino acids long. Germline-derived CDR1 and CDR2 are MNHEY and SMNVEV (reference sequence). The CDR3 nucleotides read TGTGCCAGCAGTTTATTTATCGCAGATACGCAGTATTTT. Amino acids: CASSLFIADTQYF.

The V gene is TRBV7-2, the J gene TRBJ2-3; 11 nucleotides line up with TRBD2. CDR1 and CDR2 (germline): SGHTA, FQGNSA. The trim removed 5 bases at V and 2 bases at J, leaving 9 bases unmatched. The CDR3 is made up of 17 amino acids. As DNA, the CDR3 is TGTGCCAGCAGCGCAAGACTAGCGGGGCTAAACACAGATACGCAGTATTTT. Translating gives CASSARLAGLNTDTQYF.

CDR3 sequence reads: CASGRGVGEKLFF. In nucleotides, the CDR3 is TGTGCCAGCGGACGGGGGGTAGGGGAAAAACTGTTTTTT. This chain joins TRBV27 and TRBJ1-4, with a weak D call TRBD1 (5 bases). V shed 8 bases and J shed 8 bases, with 15 bases lying between them. Germline assignment: CDR1 MNHEY and CDR2 SMNVEV (reference sequence). The CDR3 extends over 13 amino acids.

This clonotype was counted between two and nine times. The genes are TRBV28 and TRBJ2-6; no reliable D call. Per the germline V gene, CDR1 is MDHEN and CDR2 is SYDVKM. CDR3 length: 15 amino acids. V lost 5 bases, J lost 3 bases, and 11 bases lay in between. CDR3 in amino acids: CASSQWAFGANVLTF. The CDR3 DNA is TGTGCCAGCAGTCAGTGGGCTTTTGGGGCCAACGTCCTGACTTTC.